A selection of T cell receptor beta chains follows, all from one sample in a study of blood T cells in healthy people across ages. In TCRdb, the 5' RACE reads were re-called with MiXCR into one record per CDR3 protein. The data hold around 900,000 distinct CDR3 sequences, with around 30% observed a single time. Sequencing was carried out using blood. The receptors were gathered from a woman older than 75 in good health. Both conserved end residues are part of each CDR3. D genes are given only for firm matches. Clone size is not always given. Where it is, it says once, few, many or a class for expanded clones.

TRBV5-6	TRBD2	.	TRBJ2-1	CASSTNRGGSSYNEQFF	TGTGCCAGCAGCACAAACCGCGGGGGGAGCTCCTACAATGAGCAGTTCTTC
TRBV7-2	.	many	TRBJ2-7	CASGHTTFYEQYF	TGTGCCAGTGGACATACCACCTTCTACGAGCAGTACTTC
TRBV7-3	.	.	TRBJ2-1	CASSLNGGLVYNEQFF	TGTGCCAGCAGCTTAAACGGCGGCCTAGTCTACAATGAGCAGTTCTTC
TRBV2	TRBD2	.	TRBJ2-2	CASNGGVANTGELFF	TGTGCCAGCAATGGGGGGGTCGCGAACACCGGGGAGCTGTTTTTT
TRBV5-1	TRBD1	.	TRBJ1-4	CASSLVAGGSPTNEKLFF	TGCGCCAGCAGCTTGGTTGCAGGGGGCAGCCCAACTAATGAAAAACTGTTTTTT
TRBV28	TRBD2	many	TRBJ2-7	CASSFRTSGGPPYVEQYF	TGTGCCAGCAGTTTCCGGACTAGCGGGGGGCCACCATACGTCGAGCAGTACTTC
TRBV28	.	.	TRBJ1-5	CASSTTASGAGNQPQHF	TGTGCCAGCAGTACGACAGCTAGCGGGGCCGGCAATCAGCCCCAGCATTTT
TRBV9	.	.	TRBJ2-5	CASSLQTGSGETQYF	TGTGCCAGCAGCCTTCAAACAGGGTCAGGAGAGACCCAGTACTTC
TRBV3-1	.	.	TRBJ2-1	CANSHYATGYNEQFF	TGTGCCAACAGCCATTATGCGACAGGTTACAATGAGCAGTTCTTC
TRBV5-5	.	many	TRBJ1-1	CASSFLGGSMNTEAFF	TGTGCCAGCAGCTTCCTCGGTGGCAGCATGAACACTGAAGCTTTCTTT
TRBV5-1	.	many	TRBJ1-1	CASSLTFNTEAFF	TGCGCCAGCAGCTTAACGTTCAACACTGAAGCTTTCTTT
TRBV25-1	.	.	TRBJ1-1	CASSESNDEAFF	TGTGCCAGCAGTGAGAGTAACGATGAAGCTTTCTTT
TRBV4-1	.	.	TRBJ2-5	CASSQVAGRSQETQYF	TGCGCCAGCAGCCAAGTTGCTGGGCGATCCCAAGAGACCCAGTACTTC
TRBV12-3/TRBV12-4	TRBD2	many	TRBJ2-7	CASSFSGGSYEQYF	TGTGCCAGCAGTTTTTCGGGAGGTTCCTACGAGCAGTACTTC
TRBV10-3	TRBD2	.	TRBJ2-1	CATSSQAGGLNEQFF	TGTGCCACCTCCTCCCAGGCGGGGGGACTCAATGAGCAGTTCTTC
TRBV5-1	.	many	TRBJ2-7	CASSSDGTLDYEQYF	TGCGCCAGCAGCTCAGACGGGACGCTGGACTACGAGCAGTACTTC
TRBV12-3/TRBV12-4	.	.	TRBJ2-5	CASSFTGGRSKTQYF	TGTGCCAGCAGTTTTACTGGAGGGCGGTCGAAGACCCAGTACTTC
TRBV11-3	TRBD2	few	TRBJ2-1	CASSLDSGGPNEQFF	TGTGCCAGCAGCTTAGATAGCGGGGGGCCCAATGAGCAGTTCTTC
TRBV10-3	.	many	TRBJ1-4	CAISIVAGEKLFF	TGTGCCATCAGTATCGTCGCGGGAGAAAAACTGTTTTTT
TRBV4-1	.	many	TRBJ1-2	CASSHRASSNYGYTF	TGCGCCAGCAGCCACAGGGCCTCGTCTAACTATGGCTACACCTTC
TRBV6-2/TRBV6-3	TRBD1	many	TRBJ2-7	CASRLTGASYEQYF	TGTGCCAGCAGGCTAACAGGGGCCTCCTACGAGCAGTACTTC
TRBV12-3/TRBV12-4	.	once	TRBJ1-2	CANSLAGAGYTF	TGTGCCAACAGTTTAGCGGGAGCTGGCTACACCTTC
TRBV20-1	.	few	TRBJ1-4	CSARAGTATNEKLFF	TGCAGTGCTAGAGCGGGGACGGCAACTAATGAAAAACTGTTTTTT
TRBV18	TRBD1	few	TRBJ1-1	CASSPSTGVNTEAFF	TGTGCCAGCTCACCGTCGACAGGGGTGAACACTGAAGCTTTCTTT
TRBV6-5	TRBD1	.	TRBJ1-2	CASSYGQDNYGYTF	TGTGCCAGCAGTTACGGACAGGATAACTATGGCTACACCTTC
TRBV18	TRBD1	.	TRBJ1-6	CASSPRPMGQGGSPLHF	TGTGCCAGCTCACCACGACCGATGGGACAGGGTGGTTCACCCCTCCACTTT
TRBV2	.	.	TRBJ1-6	CASSENRVGNSPPHF	TGTGCCAGCAGTGAGAACAGGGTGGGTAATTCACCCCCCCACTTT
TRBV3-1	.	.	TRBJ2-1	CASSQDTARQFF	TGTGCCAGCAGCCAAGACACAGCTCGGCAGTTCTTC
TRBV28	.	many	TRBJ2-7	CASSLHSSYEQYF	TGTGCCAGCAGTTTACACAGCTCCTACGAGCAGTACTTC
TRBV20-1	.	many	TRBJ2-5	CSARPLASIQETQYF	TGCAGTGCCCGGCCGCTAGCGAGCATCCAAGAGACCCAGTACTTC
TRBV7-2	TRBD2	.	TRBJ2-7	CASSSAGKGEQYF	TGTGCCAGCAGCTCAGCGGGAAAGGGCGAGCAGTACTTC
TRBV12-3/TRBV12-4	TRBD1	.	TRBJ1-4	CASSSQDRGSEKLFF	TGTGCCAGCAGTTCACAGGACAGGGGCAGTGAAAAACTGTTTTTT
TRBV15	.	few	TRBJ1-2	CATSRDAAGGYTF	TGTGCCACCAGCAGAGATGCGGCGGGCGGCTACACCTTC
TRBV9	TRBD1	few	TRBJ2-5	CASSVGTGGKETQYF	TGTGCCAGCAGCGTAGGGACAGGGGGCAAAGAGACCCAGTACTTC
TRBV6-1	TRBD1	.	TRBJ1-5	CASSPGTGVTISNHPQHF	TGTGCCAGCAGTCCCGGGACAGGCGTTACCATTAGCAATCACCCCCAGCATTTT
TRBV7-2	TRBD1	many	TRBJ1-2	CASSLKFRGASQLWSYTF	TGTGCCAGCAGCCTAAAGTTCAGGGGGGCCTCTCAACTATGGAGCTACACCTTC
TRBV20-1	.	.	TRBJ1-2	CSARQLANYGNTF	TGCAGTGCTAGACAGTTAGCTAACTATGGCAACACCTTC
TRBV19	.	few	TRBJ1-2	CASSPGLYDYTF	TGTGCCAGTAGTCCCGGACTCTATGACTACACCTTC
TRBV27	TRBD1	many	TRBJ1-2	CASRGQGWYYGYTF	TGTGCCAGCCGTGGACAGGGGTGGTATTATGGCTACACCTTC
TRBV13	.	.	TRBJ2-1	CASSVGVTRGYNEQFF	TGTGCCAGCAGCGTAGGGGTGACCAGGGGCTACAATGAGCAGTTCTTC
TRBV20-1	TRBD2	once	TRBJ2-3	CSASNRGAFSGGRADTQYF	TGCAGTGCTAGTAACAGGGGAGCATTTAGCGGGGGGCGGGCAGATACGCAGTATTTT
TRBV20-1	TRBD1	many	TRBJ2-6	CSARERGQGVGGANVLTF	TGCAGTGCTAGAGAGCGGGGACAGGGGGTAGGCGGGGCCAACGTCCTGACTTTC
TRBV7-2	TRBD2	many	TRBJ2-7	CASSLRGTSGGISYEQYF	TGTGCCAGCAGCTTAAGAGGCACTAGCGGGGGGATCTCCTACGAGCAGTACTTC
TRBV6-2/TRBV6-3	TRBD2	.	TRBJ2-3	CASTPIERGSQYF	TGTGCCAGCACCCCCATTGAGCGGGGGTCGCAGTATTTT
TRBV7-2	.	many	TRBJ2-7	CASSLGVLISYEQYF	TGTGCCAGCAGCTTAGGGGTCTTGATAAGCTACGAGCAGTACTTC
TRBV12-3/TRBV12-4	TRBD2	few	TRBJ2-3	CASSPLTSGGADTQYF	TGTGCCAGCAGTCCATTGACTAGCGGGGGGGCAGATACGCAGTATTTT
TRBV11-2	TRBD1	.	TRBJ2-7	CASSLAVTGGEQYF	TGTGCCAGCAGCTTAGCGGTCACAGGGGGCGAGCAGTACTTC
TRBV30	.	.	TRBJ1-5	CAWSGTAGGQPQHF	TGTGCCTGGAGTGGGACCGCGGGTGGGCAGCCCCAGCATTTT
TRBV5-1	.	.	TRBJ1-2	CASSPDAYGYTF	TGCGCCAGCAGCCCGGACGCCTATGGCTACACCTTC